The next 8 T cell receptor beta chains were all read from a single sample in a study of cytomegalovirus exposure and HLA in healthy donors. A multiplex PCR was run with 60 Vbeta primers and 13 Jbeta primers. TCRdb keeps only in-frame clones here, not all; method: immunoSEQ multiplex PCR. The table includes approximately 160,000 clones, 70% to 85% detected once. Sequenced material: PBMCs. The source is a woman younger than 45 in good health and CMV-seropositive.

This clone was detected once. The gene calls are TRBV18 and TRBJ1-1, with 7 bases that match TRBD1. V shed 2 bases, J shed 5 bases, and the junction held 5 bases outside the gene matches. There are 14 residues in the CDR3. Germline-derived CDR1 and CDR2 are KGHSH and LQKENI. The CDR3 region is CASSPRTGKTEAFF. The CDR3 DNA reads as TGTGCCAGCTCACCAAGGACAGGTAAGACTGAAGCTTTCTTT.

This chain connects TRBV28 to TRBJ1-5; 7 bases fit TRBD1. The CDR3 spans 14 residues. V dropped 3 bases and J dropped 7; count of bases not matched to a gene: 6. CDR1 and CDR2 from the germline V gene are MDHEN and SYDVKM. CDR3 nucleotide sequence: TGTGCCAGCAGTTTGGCAGGGGGAAGGCAGCCCCAGCATTTT. It translates to CASSLAGGRQPQHF.

This clone was observed a handful of times. Other DNA sequences in this specimen translate into the identical CDR3. J is TRBJ2-7 and V is TRBV19; TRBD2 agrees at 9 bases. From germline, CDR1 is LNHDA and CDR2 SQIVND (reference sequence). V trimming: 4 bases; J trimming: 1 base; junction bases outside the gene matches: 5. The CDR3 runs 15 residues. The CDR3 loop reads CASSTGLARSYEQYF. CDR3 in DNA: TGTGCCAGTAGTACAGGACTAGCGCGATCCTACGAGCAGTACTTC. The whole variable domain, remainder taken from reference TRBV19 and TRBJ2-7, is DGGITQSPKYLFRKEGQNVTLSCEQNLNHDAMYWYRQDPGQGLRLIYYSQIVNDFQKGDIAEGYSVSREKKESFPLTVTSAQKNPTAFYLCASSTGLARSYEQYFGPGTRLTVT.

The chain combines TRBV4-1 with TRBJ2-1; 14 bases agree with TRBD2. Germline values: CDR1 MGHRA, CDR2 YSYEKL. The CDR3 is 20 residues long. The V and J ends lost 3 bases and 0 bases, in that order; junction bases with no gene match: 10. The DNA of the CDR3 is TGCGCCAGCAGCCACCCGACTAGCGGGAGGGCCTCAAGCTCCTACAATGAGCAGTTCTTC. Encoded protein: CASSHPTSGRASSSYNEQFF.

The chain is built from TRBV2 and TRBJ2-2, with 7 bases identical to TRBD1. With V trimmed by 6 bases and J by 8 bases, 9 bases remained unmatched. Germline-derived CDR1 and CDR2 are SNHLY and FYNNEI. This CDR3 comprises 14 residues. CDR3 in amino acids: CASRGVRGPGELFF. DNA for the CDR3: TGTGCCAGCAGGGGAGTTAGGGGGCCGGGGGAGCTGTTTTTT.

The CDR3 bases are TGTGCCAGCAGCGTAGAGACAGGGGTGAGGGGGGAGCTGTTTTTT. It codes for CASSVETGVRGELFF. This sequence joins TRBV9 and TRBJ2-2; 8 nucleotides line up with TRBD1. CDR3 length equals 15 residues. Germline V lookup: CDR1 SGDLS, CDR2 YYNGEE. After removal of 0 bases from V and 8 bases from J, the junction contained 6 bases not matched to a gene.

This rearrangement joins TRBV27 to TRBJ2-7; 7 positions agree with TRBD2. Germline trimming cut 6 bases from V and 5 bases from J; bases unmatched to any gene: 13. The CDR3 loop spans 15 amino acids. Germline V gene sequence: CDR1 MNHEY, CDR2 SMNVEV (reference sequence). This CDR3 is CASRGVWEGPHEQYF. In DNA, the CDR3 is TGTGCCAGCAGGGGTGTGTGGGAGGGCCCCCACGAGCAGTACTTC.

The rearrangement uses TRBV30 and TRBJ1-3, with 7 bases matching TRBD1. Germline values: CDR1 GTSNPN, CDR2 SVGIG (reference sequence). J gave up 7 bases and V 7 bases, and 16 bases lay outside the gene matches. The CDR3 contains 15 residues. The CDR3 here is CASSPPTGYGNTIYF. Here the CDR3 DNA reads TGTGCCTCATCCCCACCGACAGGGTACGGGAACACCATATATTTT.